This is a list of T cell receptor beta chains from one sample in a study of T cells expressing NK-cell markers. TCRdb reworked the 5' RACE reads into one entry per CDR3 protein, no DNA. This sample's table reports 350,000 to 450,000 distinct CDR3 sequences. Sequencing input: blood T cells: a sorted CD56 or NKG2C T cell subset, CD4+ or CD8+ T cells, or bulk PBMC T cells (not recorded which). These receptors were obtained from a man aged 18-70 years in good health. Each CDR3 is given with its conserved first and last residue. Each record gives: J gene, V gene, CDR3 protein.

TRBJ1-2,TRBV4-2,CASSQGGTGGAKGYTF
TRBJ2-4,TRBV18,CASSSKKNIQYF
TRBJ2-7,TRBV6-7,CASRGTSTGFHEQYF
TRBJ2-1,TRBV12-3/TRBV12-4,CASSPVGGGAYNEQFF
TRBJ1-1,TRBV5-1,CATARLGQEKSEAFF
TRBJ2-2,TRBV20-1,CSARDLLAGANTGELFF
TRBJ1-1,TRBV29-1,CSTRGWDTEAFF
TRBJ2-1,TRBV4-2,CASSQENRDNEQFF
TRBJ2-1,TRBV6-1,CASSELLLTRAYEQFF
TRBJ1-1,TRBV3-1,CASSQLRGPTEAFF
TRBJ1-6,TRBV15,CATGILRDNSPLHF
TRBJ1-2,TRBV19,CASSAGQTYGYTF
TRBJ2-1,TRBV7-9,CASSRRKTGYNEQFF
TRBJ1-2,TRBV6-5,CASSYSRLGGTNYGYTF
TRBJ2-3,TRBV12-3/TRBV12-4,CASSLAGARTDTQYF
TRBJ2-1,TRBV28,CASNSYPGQRRANEQFF
TRBJ2-5,TRBV6-2/TRBV6-3,CASTDRTKGETQYF
TRBJ2-7,TRBV11-3,CASSTGGSSYEQYF